These 10 T cell receptor beta chains came from one sample sequenced in a study of T cell responses to AZD1222 COVID-19 vaccine. Here immunoSEQ multiplex PCR was the method, and the copy in TCRdb shows in-frame clones only, minus some. The sample consists of 250,000 to 300,000 clones, 94% of them appearing once. This specimen consisted of peripheral blood, obtained 28 days after the second AZD1222 dose. These TCRs come from an adult who received the AZD1222 COVID-19 vaccine.

This chain uses TRBV19 with TRBJ2-3; 9 bases map to TRBD1. The CDR3 is made up of 15 amino acids. With 8 bases clipped from V and 4 bases from J, the junction kept 10 bases outside the gene matches. CDR1 is LNHDA and CDR2 is SQIVND in the germline V gene (reference sequence). Written as DNA, the CDR3 is TGTGCCAGTCGTCCGGGACAGGGATTTCCAGATACGCAGTATTTT. It yields the protein CASRPGQGFPDTQYF.

The gene calls are TRBV27 and TRBJ2-7, with D tentatively TRBD2 (6 bases). This CDR3 is built from 15 residues. The V end lost 6 bases, the J end lost 0 bases, and 15 bases lay between the germline ends. Germline loops: CDR1 MNHEY, CDR2 SMNVEV (reference sequence). CDR3 amino acids: CASRNGGVDSYEQYF. The CDR3, as DNA: TGTGCCAGCAGAAACGGCGGGGTAGACTCCTACGAGCAGTACTTC.

The rearrangement links TRBV28 to TRBJ1-5; D is possibly TRBD1 (5 bases). Per the germline V gene, CDR1 is MDHEN and CDR2 is SYDVKM. Trimming left V 6 bases short and J 6 bases short, with 12 bases between. The CDR3 has 13 amino acids. CDR3 sequence reads: CASSSQGPQPQHF. In DNA form, the CDR3 reads TGTGCCAGCAGCTCCCAGGGCCCTCAGCCCCAGCATTTT.

V usage is TRBV6-1 and J usage is TRBJ2-2; 8 positions agree with TRBD1. This CDR3 contains 16 residues. V trimming: 2 bases; J trimming: 6 bases; junction bases outside the gene matches: 8. In germline, CDR1 is MNHNS, CDR2 SASEGT. The CDR3: CASSEPGTGSAGELFF. In DNA form, the CDR3 reads TGTGCCAGCAGTGAACCCGGGACAGGTTCGGCCGGGGAGCTGTTTTTT.

This chain's CDR3 is CASSPDSTSGGPRLYTQYF. As DNA, the CDR3 is TGCGCCAGCAGCCCAGACTCGACTAGCGGGGGACCTCGACTCTATACGCAGTATTTT. The rearrangement joins TRBV4-1 to TRBJ2-3; TRBD2 agrees at 12 bases. The CDR3 consists of 19 residues. V shed 4 bases, J shed 7 bases, and the junction held 18 bases outside the gene matches. Germline CDR1 reads MGHRA; CDR2 reads YSYEKL.

The chain joins TRBV19 to TRBJ2-2; tentatively, D is TRBD1 or TRBD2 (5 bases each). The V end was cut by 7 bases, the J end by 4 bases, with 16 bases between. Germline values: CDR1 LNHDA, CDR2 SQIVND (reference sequence). The CDR3 is 15 residues long. CDR3: CASTRSRAGTGELFF. DNA for the CDR3: TGTGCCAGTACCCGGAGCAGGGCGGGCACCGGGGAGCTGTTTTTT. The whole variable domain, remainder taken from reference TRBV19 and TRBJ2-2, is DGGITQSPKYLFRKEGQNVTLSCEQNLNHDAMYWYRQDPGQGLRLIYYSQIVNDFQKGDIAEGYSVSREKKESFPLTVTSAQKNPTAFYLCASTRSRAGTGELFFGEGSRLTVL.

V gene TRBV15 combines with J gene TRBJ2-7; D is uncertain. CDR1 LNHNV and CDR2 YYDKDF come from the germline V gene (reference sequence). The V and J ends lost 4 bases and 0 bases respectively, with 10 bases between them. CDR3 length: 14 residues. In DNA form, the CDR3 reads TGTGCCACCAGCAAGAGGTCGAGCTCCTACGAGCAGTACTTC. Its translation is CATSKRSSSYEQYF.

Only one count was recorded for this clone. The CDR3 DNA follows: TGTGCCAGCAGACCACTAGGGGGGCTCACTGAAGCTTTCTTT. This encodes CASRPLGGLTEAFF. J is TRBJ1-1 and V is TRBV6-5, with D perhaps matching TRBD1 (6 bases). Germline values: CDR1 MNHEY, CDR2 SVGAGI. The V end lost 6 bases, the J end lost 4 bases, and 15 bases lay between the germline ends. The CDR3 runs to 14 residues.

V and J are TRBV7-6 and TRBJ2-1; D remains unclear. The CDR3 runs 16 residues. CDR1 SGHVS and CDR2 FNYEAQ come from the germline V gene. The V end lost 2 bases, the J end lost 0 bases, and 11 bases lay between the germline ends. The CDR3 DNA reads as TGTGCCAGCAGCTTATATGGGAAGAGCTCCTACAATGAGCAGTTCTTC. Amino acid sequence: CASSLYGKSSYNEQFF.

The genes are TRBV19 and TRBJ1-3; 10 positions match TRBD1. Germline values: CDR1 LNHDA, CDR2 SQIVND (reference sequence). V lost 6 bases and J lost 4; bases outside the gene matches: 3. The CDR3 spans 14 residues. CDR3 DNA sequence: TGTGCCAGTAGGGACAGGGGGACGGGAAACACCATATATTTT. Translated: CASRDRGTGNTIYF.